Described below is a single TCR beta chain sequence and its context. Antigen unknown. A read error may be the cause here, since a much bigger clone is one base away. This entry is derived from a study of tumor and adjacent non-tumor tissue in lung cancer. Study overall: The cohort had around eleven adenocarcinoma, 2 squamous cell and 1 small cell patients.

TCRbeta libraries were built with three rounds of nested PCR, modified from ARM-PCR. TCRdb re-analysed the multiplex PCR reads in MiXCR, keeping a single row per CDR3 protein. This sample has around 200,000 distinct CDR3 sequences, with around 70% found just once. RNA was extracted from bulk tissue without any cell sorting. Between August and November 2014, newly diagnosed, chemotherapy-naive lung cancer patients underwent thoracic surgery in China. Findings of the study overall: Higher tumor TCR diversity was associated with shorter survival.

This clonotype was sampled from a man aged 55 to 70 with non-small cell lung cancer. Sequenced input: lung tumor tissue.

DNA for the CDR3: TGTGCCAGTGGGACTATACTTTACAATGAGCAGATCTTC. Protein sequence: CASGTILYNEQIF. The rearrangement links TRBV6-2 or TRBV6-3 to TRBJ2-1; 7 bases fit TRBD2. Germline loops: CDR1 MNHEY, CDR2 SVGEGT. CDR3 length: 13 amino acids.